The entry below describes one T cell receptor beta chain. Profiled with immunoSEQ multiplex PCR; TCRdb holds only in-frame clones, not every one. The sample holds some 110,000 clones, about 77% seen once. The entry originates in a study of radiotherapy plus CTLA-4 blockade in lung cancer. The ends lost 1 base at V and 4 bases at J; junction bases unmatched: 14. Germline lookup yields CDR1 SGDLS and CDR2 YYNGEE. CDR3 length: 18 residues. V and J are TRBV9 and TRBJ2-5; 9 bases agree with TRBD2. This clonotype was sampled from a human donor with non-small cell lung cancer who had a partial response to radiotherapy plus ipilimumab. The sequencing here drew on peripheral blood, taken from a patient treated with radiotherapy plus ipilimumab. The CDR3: CASSVPPGREGLGETQYF. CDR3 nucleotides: TGTGCCAGCAGCGTACCCCCGGGGCGGGAGGGCCTGGGAGAGACCCAGTACTTC. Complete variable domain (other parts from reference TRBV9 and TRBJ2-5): DSGVTQTPKHLITATGQRVTLRCSPRSGDLSVYWYQQSLDQGLQFLIQYYNGEERAKGNILERFSAQQFPDLHSELNLSSLELGDSALYFCASSVPPGREGLGETQYFGPGTRLLVL.